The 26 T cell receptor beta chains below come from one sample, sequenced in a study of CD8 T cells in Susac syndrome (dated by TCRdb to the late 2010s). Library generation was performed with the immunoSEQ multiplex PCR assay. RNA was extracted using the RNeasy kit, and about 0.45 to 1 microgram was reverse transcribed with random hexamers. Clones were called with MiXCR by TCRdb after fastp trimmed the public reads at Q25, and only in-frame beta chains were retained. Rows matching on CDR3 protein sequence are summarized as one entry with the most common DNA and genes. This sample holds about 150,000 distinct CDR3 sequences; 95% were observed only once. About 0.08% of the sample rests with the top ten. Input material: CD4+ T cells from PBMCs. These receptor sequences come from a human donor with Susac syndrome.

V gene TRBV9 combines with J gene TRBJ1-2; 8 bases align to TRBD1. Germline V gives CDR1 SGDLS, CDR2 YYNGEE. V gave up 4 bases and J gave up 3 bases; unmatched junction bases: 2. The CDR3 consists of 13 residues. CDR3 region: CASSQQGDYGYTF. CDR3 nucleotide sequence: TGTGCCAGCAGCCAACAGGGGGACTATGGCTACACCTTC.

The CDR3 DNA follows: TGCAGCGTGGGGTGGAAGGACACTGAAGCTTTCTTT. Residues: CSVGWKDTEAFF. V and J are TRBV29-1 and TRBJ1-1, with D unresolved. The V gene lost 6 bases and the J gene lost 3 bases, with 11 bases spanning the gap. There are 12 residues in the CDR3. Germline CDR1 is SQVTM and CDR2 is ANQGSEA.

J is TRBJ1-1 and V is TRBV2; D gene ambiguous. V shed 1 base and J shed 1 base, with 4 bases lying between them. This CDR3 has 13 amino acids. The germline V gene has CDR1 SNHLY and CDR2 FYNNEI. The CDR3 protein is CASSEGPNTEAFF. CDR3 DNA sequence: TGTGCCAGCAGTGAAGGGCCGAACACTGAAGCTTTCTTT.

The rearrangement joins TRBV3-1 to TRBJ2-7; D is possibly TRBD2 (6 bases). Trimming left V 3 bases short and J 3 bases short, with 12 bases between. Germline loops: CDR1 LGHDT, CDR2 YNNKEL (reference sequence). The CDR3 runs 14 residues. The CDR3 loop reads CASSQGLANYEQYF. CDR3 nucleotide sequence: TGTGCCAGCAGCCAGGGGCTAGCGAACTACGAGCAGTACTTC.

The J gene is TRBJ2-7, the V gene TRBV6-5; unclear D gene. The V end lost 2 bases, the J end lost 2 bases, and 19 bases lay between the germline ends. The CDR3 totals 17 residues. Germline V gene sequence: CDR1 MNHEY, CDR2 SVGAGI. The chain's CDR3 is CASSYKVTDVGTYEQYF. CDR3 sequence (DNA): TGTGCCAGCAGTTACAAGGTGACGGACGTAGGGACCTACGAGCAGTACTTC.

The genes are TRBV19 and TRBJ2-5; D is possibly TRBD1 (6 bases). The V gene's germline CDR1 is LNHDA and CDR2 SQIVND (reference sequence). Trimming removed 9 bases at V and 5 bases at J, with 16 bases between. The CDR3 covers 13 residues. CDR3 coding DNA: TGTGCCAGCGGACAGAGGGTGCGTGAGACCCAGTACTTC. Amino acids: CASGQRVRETQYF. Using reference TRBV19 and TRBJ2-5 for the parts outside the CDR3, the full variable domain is DGGITQSPKYLFRKEGQNVTLSCEQNLNHDAMYWYRQDPGQGLRLIYYSQIVNDFQKGDIAEGYSVSREKKESFPLTVTSAQKNPTAFYLCASGQRVRETQYFGPGTRLLVL.

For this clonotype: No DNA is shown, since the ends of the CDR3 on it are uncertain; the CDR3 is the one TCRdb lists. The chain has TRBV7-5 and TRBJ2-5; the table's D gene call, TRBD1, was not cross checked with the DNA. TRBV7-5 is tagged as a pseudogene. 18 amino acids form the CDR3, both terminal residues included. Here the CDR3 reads CISVPEDPLGRPEETQYF.

The CDR3 nucleotides read TGTGCCATCAGTGGAGGACAGATTTCAATAACCCCCATGGACACTGAAGCTTTCTTT. Its translation: CAISGGQISITPMDTEAFF. V is TRBV10-3 and J is TRBJ1-1, with D perhaps matching TRBD1 (6 bases). The CDR3 has 19 amino acids. With 4 bases removed from V and 3 bases from J, the gap between germline ends came to 27 bases. Germline CDR1 and CDR2: ENHRY and SYGVKD.

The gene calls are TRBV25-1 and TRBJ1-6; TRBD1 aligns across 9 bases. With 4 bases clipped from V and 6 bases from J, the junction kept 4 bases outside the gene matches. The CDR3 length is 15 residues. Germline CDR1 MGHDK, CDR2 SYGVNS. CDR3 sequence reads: CASSATTGGNSPLHF. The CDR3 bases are TGTGCCAGCAGTGCAACGACAGGGGGTAATTCACCCCTCCACTTT.

CDR3 in DNA: TGCAGTGCTGACTTGACCGGGACCCAAGAGACCCAGTACTTC. Protein: CSADLTGTQETQYF. The chain carries TRBV20-1 and TRBJ2-5; either TRBD1 or TRBD2 may fit D (5 bases each). Per the germline V gene, CDR1 is DFQATT and CDR2 is SNEGSKA (reference sequence). The CDR3 is 14 amino acids. V gave up 5 bases and J gave up 1 base, with 14 bases separating them.

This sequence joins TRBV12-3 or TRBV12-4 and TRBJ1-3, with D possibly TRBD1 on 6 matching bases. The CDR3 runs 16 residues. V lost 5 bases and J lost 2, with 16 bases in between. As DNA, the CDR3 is TGTGCCAGCAGTACGCAACAGGGATCCCCTGGAAACACCATATATTTT. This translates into CASSTQQGSPGNTIYF.

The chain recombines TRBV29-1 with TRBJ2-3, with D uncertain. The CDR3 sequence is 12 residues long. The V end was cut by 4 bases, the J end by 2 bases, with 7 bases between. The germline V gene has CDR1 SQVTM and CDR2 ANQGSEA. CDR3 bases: TGCAGCGTTGCGGCAGACACAGATACGCAGTATTTT. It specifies CSVAADTDTQYF.

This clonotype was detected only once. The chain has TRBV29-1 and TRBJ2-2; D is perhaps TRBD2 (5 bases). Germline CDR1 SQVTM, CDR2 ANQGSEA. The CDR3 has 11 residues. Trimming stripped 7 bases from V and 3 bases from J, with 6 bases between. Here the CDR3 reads CSAGDTGELFF. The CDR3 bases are TGCAGCGCCGGGGACACCGGGGAGCTGTTTTTT.

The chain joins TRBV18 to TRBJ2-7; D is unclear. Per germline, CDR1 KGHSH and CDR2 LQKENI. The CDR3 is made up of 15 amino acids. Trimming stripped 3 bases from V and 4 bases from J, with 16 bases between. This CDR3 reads CASSPGPPGTYEQYF. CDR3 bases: TGTGCCAGCTCACCGGGCCCCCCTGGTACTTACGAGCAGTACTTC.

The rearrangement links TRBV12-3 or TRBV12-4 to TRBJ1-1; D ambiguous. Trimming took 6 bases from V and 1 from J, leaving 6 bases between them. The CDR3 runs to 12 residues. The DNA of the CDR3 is TGTGCCAGCAGGCGACAGAACACTGAAGCTTTCTTT. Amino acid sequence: CASRRQNTEAFF.

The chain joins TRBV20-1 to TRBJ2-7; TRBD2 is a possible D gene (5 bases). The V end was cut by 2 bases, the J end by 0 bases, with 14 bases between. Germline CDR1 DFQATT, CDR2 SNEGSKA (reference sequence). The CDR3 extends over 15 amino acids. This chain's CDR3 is CSARRWETISYEQYF. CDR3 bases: TGCAGTGCTAGAAGGTGGGAGACAATCTCCTACGAGCAGTACTTC.

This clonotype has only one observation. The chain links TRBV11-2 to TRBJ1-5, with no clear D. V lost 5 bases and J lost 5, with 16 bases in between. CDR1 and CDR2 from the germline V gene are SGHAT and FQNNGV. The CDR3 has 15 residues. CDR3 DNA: TGTGCCAGCAGCGGCATATCAGGTCGGGATCAGCCCCAGCATTTT. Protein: CASSGISGRDQPQHF.

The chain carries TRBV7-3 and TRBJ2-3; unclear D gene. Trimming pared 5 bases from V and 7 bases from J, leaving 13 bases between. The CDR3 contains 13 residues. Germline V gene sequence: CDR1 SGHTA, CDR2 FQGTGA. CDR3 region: CASSDHLGNTQYF. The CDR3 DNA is TGTGCCAGCAGCGACCACTTGGGAAATACGCAGTATTTT.

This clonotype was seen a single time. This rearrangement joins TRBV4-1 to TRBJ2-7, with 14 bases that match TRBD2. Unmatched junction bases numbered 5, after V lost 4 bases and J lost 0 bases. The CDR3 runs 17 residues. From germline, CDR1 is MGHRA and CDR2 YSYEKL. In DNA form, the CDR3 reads TGCGCCAGCAGCCTCGGGACTAGCGGGGGAAGCTCCTACGAGCAGTACTTC. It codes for CASSLGTSGGSSYEQYF.

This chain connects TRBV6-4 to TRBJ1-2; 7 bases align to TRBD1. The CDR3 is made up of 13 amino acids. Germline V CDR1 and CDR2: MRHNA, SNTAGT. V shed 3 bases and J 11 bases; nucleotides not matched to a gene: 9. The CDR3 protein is CASSEQNTGEYTF. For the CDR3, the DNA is TGTGCCAGCAGTGAGCAAAATACAGGGGAATACACCTTC.

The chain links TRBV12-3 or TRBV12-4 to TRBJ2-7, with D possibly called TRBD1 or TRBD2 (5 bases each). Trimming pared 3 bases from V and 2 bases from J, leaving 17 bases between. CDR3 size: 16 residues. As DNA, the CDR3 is TGTGCCAGCAGTTTCCCCCCCGGGACGGGACCCTACGAGCAGTACTTC. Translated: CASSFPPGTGPYEQYF.

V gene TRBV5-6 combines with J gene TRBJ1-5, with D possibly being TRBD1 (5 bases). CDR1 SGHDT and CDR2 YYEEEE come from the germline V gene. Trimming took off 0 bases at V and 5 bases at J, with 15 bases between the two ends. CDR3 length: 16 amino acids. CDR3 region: CASSLAAGTPDQPQHF. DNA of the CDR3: TGTGCCAGCAGCTTGGCCGCGGGGACCCCTGATCAGCCCCAGCATTTT.

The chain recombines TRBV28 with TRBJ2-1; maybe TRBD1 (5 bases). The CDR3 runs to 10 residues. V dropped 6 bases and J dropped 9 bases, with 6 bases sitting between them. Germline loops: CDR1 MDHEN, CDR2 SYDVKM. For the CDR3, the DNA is TGTGCCAGCAGGGGGCTTGAGCAGTTCTTC. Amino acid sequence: CASRGLEQFF. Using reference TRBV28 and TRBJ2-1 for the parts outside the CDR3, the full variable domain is DVKVTQSSRYLVKRTGEKVFLECVQDMDHENMFWYRQDPGLGLRLIYFSYDVKMKEKGDIPEGYSVSREKKERFSLILESASTNQTSMYLCASRGLEQFFGPGTRLTVL.

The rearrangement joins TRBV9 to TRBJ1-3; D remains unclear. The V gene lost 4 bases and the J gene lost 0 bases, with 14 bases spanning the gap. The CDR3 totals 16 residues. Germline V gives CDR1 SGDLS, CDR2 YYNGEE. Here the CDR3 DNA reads TGTGCCAGCAGCAGCGTGGGCCAGAGCTCTGGAAACACCATATATTTT. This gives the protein CASSSVGQSSGNTIYF. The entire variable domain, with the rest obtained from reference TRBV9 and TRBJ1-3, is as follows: DSGVTQTPKHLITATGQRVTLRCSPRSGDLSVYWYQQSLDQGLQFLIQYYNGEERAKGNILERFSAQQFPDLHSELNLSSLELGDSALYFCASSSVGQSSGNTIYFGEGSWLTVV.

In DNA, the CDR3 is TGTGCCAGCTCACCGTTACAGCACGCCGCTCTCTACGAGCAGTACTTC. It specifies CASSPLQHAALYEQYF. This sequence joins TRBV18 and TRBJ2-7; D unresolved. V shed 3 bases and J shed 3 bases, with 18 bases lying between them. Per the germline V gene, CDR1 is KGHSH and CDR2 is LQKENI. The CDR3 spans 16 residues.

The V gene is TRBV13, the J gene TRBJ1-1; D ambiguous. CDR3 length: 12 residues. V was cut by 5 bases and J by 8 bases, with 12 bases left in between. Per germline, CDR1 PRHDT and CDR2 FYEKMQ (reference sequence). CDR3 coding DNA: TGTGCCAGCAGCCCCTCTATGAGGGAAGCTTTCTTT. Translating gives CASSPSMREAFF.